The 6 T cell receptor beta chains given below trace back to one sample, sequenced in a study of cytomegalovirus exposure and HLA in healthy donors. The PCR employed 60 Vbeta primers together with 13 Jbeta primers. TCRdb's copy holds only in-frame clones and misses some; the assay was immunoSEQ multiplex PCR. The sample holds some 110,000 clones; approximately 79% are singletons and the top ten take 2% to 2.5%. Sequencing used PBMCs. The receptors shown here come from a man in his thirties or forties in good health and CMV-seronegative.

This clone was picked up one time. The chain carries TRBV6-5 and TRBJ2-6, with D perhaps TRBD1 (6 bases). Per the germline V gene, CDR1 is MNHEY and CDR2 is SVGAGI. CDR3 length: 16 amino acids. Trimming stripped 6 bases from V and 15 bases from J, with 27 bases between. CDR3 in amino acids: CASSYEGVGHIGGLTF. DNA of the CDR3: TGTGCCAGCAGCTACGAGGGGGTCGGCCACATCGGCGGCCTGACTTTC.

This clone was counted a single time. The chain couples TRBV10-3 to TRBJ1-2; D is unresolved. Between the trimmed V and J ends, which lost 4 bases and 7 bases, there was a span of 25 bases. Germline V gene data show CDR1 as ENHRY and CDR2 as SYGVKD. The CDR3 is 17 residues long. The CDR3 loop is CAISALGLGSEYGGYTF. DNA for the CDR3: TGTGCCATCAGTGCCCTTGGATTAGGGAGTGAATATGGTGGCTACACCTTC.

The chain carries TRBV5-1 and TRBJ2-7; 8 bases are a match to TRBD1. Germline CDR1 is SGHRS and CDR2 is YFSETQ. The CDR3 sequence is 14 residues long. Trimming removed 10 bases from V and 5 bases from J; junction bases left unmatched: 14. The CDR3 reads CASTPAGGYDEQYF. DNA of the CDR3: TGCGCCTCGACCCCGGCAGGGGGCTACGACGAGCAGTACTTC. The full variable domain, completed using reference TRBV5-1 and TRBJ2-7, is KAGVTQTPRYLIKTRGQQVTLSCSPISGHRSVSWYQQTPGQGLQFLFEYFSETQRNKGNFPGRFSGRQFSNSRSEMNVSTLELGDSALYLCASTPAGGYDEQYFGPGTRLTVT.

The CDR3 region is CASSLTTGIHSPLHF. DNA for the CDR3: TGTGCCAGCAGCTTAACTACAGGGATCCATTCACCCCTCCACTTT. The chain combines TRBV11-2 with TRBJ1-6, with TRBD1 as a possible D gene (6 bases). The CDR3 is made up of 15 amino acids. Per the germline V gene, CDR1 is SGHAT and CDR2 is FQNNGV. Trimming took off 2 bases at V and 8 bases at J, with 13 bases between the two ends.

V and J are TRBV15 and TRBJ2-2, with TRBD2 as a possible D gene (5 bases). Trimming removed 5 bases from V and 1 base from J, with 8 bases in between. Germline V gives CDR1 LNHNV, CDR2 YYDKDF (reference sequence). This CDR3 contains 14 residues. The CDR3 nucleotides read TGTGCCACCAGCGGACTTAAGAACACCGGGGAGCTGTTTTTT. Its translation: CATSGLKNTGELFF.

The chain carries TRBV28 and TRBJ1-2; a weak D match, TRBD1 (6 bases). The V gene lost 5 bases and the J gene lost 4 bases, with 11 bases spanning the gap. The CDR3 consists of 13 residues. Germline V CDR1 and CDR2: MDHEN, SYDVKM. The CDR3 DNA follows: TGTGCCAGCAGTGACACAGGGTTCTATGGCTACACCTTC. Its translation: CASSDTGFYGYTF.